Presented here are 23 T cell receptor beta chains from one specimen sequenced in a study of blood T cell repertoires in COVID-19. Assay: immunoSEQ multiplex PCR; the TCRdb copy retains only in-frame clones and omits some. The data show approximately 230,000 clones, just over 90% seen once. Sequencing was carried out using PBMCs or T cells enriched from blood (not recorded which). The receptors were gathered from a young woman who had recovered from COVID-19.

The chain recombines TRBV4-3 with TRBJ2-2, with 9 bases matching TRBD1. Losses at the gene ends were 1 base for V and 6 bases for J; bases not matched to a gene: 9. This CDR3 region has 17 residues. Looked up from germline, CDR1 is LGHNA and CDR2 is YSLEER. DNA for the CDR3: TGCGCCAGCAGCCAAGGAGACCGGGACAGGGAGGCCGGGGAGCTGTTTTTT. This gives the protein CASSQGDRDREAGELFF.

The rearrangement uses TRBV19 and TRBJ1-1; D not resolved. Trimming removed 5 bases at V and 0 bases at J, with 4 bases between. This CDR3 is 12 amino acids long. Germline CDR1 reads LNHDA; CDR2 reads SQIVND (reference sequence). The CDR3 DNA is TGTGCCAGTAGTCCCATGAACACTGAAGCTTTCTTT. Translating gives CASSPMNTEAFF.

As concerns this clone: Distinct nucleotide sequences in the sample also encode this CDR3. The DNA for the CDR3 is TGTGCCAGCAGTTACTCTAGAGGGCTGGGCTATGGCTACACCTTC. This translates into CASSYSRGLGYGYTF. The chain joins TRBV6-5 to TRBJ1-2; the D is unclear. CDR3 size: 15 residues. Germline CDR1 is MNHEY and CDR2 is SVGAGI. Between the trimmed V and J ends, which lost 0 bases and 4 bases, there was a span of 12 bases.

The CDR3 DNA reads TGTGCCAGCAGCCACTCTCCCGGGACTAGCGGGAGGTTGACAGATACGCAGTATTTT. This gives the protein CASSHSPGTSGRLTDTQYF. V usage is TRBV3-1 (or the pseudogene TRBV3-2) and J usage is TRBJ2-3; TRBD2 agrees at 15 bases. V gave up 3 bases and J gave up 3 bases; unmatched junction bases: 10. Germline CDR1 LGHDT, CDR2 YNNKEL (reference sequence). The CDR3 has 19 amino acids.

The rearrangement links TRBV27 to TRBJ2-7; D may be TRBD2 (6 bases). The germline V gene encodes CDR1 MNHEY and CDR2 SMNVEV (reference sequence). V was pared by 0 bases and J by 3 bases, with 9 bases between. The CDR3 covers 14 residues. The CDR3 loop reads CASSLSQGGYEQYF. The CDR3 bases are TGTGCCAGCAGTTTATCTCAGGGAGGCTACGAGCAGTACTTC.

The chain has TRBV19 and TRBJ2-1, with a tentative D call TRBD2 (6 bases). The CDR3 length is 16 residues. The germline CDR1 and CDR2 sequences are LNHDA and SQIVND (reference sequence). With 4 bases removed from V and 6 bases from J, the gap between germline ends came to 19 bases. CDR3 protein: CASSKSQRAASNEQFF. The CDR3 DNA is TGTGCCAGTAGTAAGTCGCAGCGGGCGGCGAGCAATGAGCAGTTCTTC.

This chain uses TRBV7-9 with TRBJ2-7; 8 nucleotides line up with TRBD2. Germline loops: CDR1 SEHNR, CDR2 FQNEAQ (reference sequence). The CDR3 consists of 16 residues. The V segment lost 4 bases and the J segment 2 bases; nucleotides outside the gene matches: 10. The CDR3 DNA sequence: TGTGCCAGCAGCTATGTAGCGGGGAGGCTTACCTACGAGCAGTACTTC. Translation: CASSYVAGRLTYEQYF. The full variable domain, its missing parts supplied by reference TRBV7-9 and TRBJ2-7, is DTGVSQNPRHKITKRGQNVTFRCDPISEHNRLYWYRQTLGQGPEFLTYFQNEAQLEKSRLLSDRFSAERPKGSFSTLEIQRTEQGDSAMYLCASSYVAGRLTYEQYFGPGTRLTVT.

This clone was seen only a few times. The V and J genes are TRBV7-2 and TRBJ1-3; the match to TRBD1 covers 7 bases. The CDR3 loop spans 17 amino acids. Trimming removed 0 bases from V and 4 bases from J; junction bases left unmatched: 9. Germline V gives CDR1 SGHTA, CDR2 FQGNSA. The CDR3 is CASSLALSQGGGNTIYF. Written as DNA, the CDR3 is TGTGCCAGCAGCTTAGCTCTGAGCCAGGGGGGCGGAAACACCATATATTTT.

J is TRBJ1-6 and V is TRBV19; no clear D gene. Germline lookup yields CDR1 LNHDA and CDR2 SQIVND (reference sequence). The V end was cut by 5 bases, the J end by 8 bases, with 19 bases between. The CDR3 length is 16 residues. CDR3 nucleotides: TGTGCCAGTAGTCCCAGTTCAGGCCCTCGAGATTCACCCCTCCACTTT. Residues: CASSPSSGPRDSPLHF.

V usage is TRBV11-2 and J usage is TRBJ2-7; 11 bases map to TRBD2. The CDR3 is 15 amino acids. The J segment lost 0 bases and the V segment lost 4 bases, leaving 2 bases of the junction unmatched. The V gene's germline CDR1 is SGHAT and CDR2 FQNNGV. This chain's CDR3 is CASSSGTSGSYEQYF. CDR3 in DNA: TGTGCCAGCAGCTCCGGGACTAGCGGCTCCTACGAGCAGTACTTC.

CDR3 in DNA: TGTGCCAGCAGCCCGAAGGCAGGGAGGATGAACACTGAAGCTTTCTTT. Amino acid sequence: CASSPKAGRMNTEAFF. This chain connects TRBV5-4 to TRBJ1-1; TRBD1 is a possible D gene (5 bases). This CDR3 comprises 16 residues. Germline CDR1 and CDR2: SGHNT and YYREEE (reference sequence). Trimming took off 4 bases at V and 0 bases at J, with 16 bases between the two ends.

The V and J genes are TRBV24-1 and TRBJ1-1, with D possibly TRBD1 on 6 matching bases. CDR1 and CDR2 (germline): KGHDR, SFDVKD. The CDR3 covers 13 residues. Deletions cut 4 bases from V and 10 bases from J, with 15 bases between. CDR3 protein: CATSETGLSAAFF. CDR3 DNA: TGTGCCACCAGTGAAACAGGGCTATCGGCAGCTTTCTTT.

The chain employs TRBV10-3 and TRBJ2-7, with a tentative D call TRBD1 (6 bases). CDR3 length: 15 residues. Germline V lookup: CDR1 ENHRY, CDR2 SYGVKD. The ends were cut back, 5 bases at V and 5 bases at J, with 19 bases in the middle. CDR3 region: CAISPSTGRRDEQYF. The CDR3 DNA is TGTGCCATCAGTCCATCGACAGGACGTAGGGACGAGCAGTACTTC.

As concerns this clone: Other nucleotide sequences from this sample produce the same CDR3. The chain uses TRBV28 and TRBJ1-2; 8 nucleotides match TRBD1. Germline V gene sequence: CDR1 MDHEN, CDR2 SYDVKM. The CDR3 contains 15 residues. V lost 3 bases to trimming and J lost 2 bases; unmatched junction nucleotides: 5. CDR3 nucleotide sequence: TGTGCCAGCAGTTTCCCGACAGGGGCCAACTATGGCTACACCTTC. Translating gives CASSFPTGANYGYTF.

CDR3 nucleotides: TGTGCCAGCTCACCAGGGGACAGGGTAGATGGCTACACCTTC. Protein product: CASSPGDRVDGYTF. The gene calls are TRBV18 and TRBJ1-2; 9 nucleotides align to TRBD1. The CDR3 is made up of 14 amino acids. The germline gives CDR1 KGHSH, CDR2 LQKENI. V was clipped by 2 bases and J by 6 bases; unmatched bases: 4.

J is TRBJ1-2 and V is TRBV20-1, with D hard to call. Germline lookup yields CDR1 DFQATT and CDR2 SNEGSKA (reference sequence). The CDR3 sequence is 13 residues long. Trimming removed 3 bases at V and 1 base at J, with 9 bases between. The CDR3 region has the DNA TGCAGTGCTAGTGGGCAGTTTAACTATGGCTACACCTTC. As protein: CSASGQFNYGYTF.

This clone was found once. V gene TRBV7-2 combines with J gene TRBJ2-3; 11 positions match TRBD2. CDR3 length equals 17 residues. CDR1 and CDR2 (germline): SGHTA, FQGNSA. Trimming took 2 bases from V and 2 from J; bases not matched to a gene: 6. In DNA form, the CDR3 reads TGTGCCAGCAGCTTACCGCAGACTAGCGGGGACACAGATACGCAGTATTTT. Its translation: CASSLPQTSGDTDTQYF.

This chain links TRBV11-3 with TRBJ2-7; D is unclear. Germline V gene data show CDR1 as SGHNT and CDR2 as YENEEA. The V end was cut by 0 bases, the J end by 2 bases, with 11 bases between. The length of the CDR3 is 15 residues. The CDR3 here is CASSLDWLPAYEQYF. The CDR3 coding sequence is TGTGCCAGCAGCTTAGATTGGCTGCCAGCCTACGAGCAGTACTTC.

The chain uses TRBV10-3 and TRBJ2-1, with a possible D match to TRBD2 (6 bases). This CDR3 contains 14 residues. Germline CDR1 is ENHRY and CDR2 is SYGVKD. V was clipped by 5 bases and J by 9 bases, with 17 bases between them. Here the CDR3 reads CAISQGLTRVEQFF. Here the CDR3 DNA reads TGTGCCATCAGTCAGGGACTGACTAGAGTTGAGCAGTTCTTC.

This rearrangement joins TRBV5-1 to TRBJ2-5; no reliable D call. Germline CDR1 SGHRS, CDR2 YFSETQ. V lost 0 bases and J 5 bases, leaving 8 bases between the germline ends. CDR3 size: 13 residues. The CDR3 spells CASSLGAGETQYF. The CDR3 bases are TGCGCCAGCAGCTTGGGGGCAGGTGAGACCCAGTACTTC. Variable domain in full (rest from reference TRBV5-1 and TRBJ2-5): KAGVTQTPRYLIKTRGQQVTLSCSPISGHRSVSWYQQTPGQGLQFLFEYFSETQRNKGNFPGRFSGRQFSNSRSEMNVSTLELGDSALYLCASSLGAGETQYFGPGTRLLVL.

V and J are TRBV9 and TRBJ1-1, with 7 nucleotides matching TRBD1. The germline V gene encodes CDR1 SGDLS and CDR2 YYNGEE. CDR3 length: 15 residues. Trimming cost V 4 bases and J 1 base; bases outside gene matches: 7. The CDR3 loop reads CASSPGGISNTEAFF. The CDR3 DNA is TGTGCCAGCAGCCCAGGGGGGATTTCGAACACTGAAGCTTTCTTT.

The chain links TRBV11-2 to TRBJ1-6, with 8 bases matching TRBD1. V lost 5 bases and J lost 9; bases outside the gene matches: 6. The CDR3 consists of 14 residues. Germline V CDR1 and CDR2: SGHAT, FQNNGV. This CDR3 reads CASSPGQGGSPLHF. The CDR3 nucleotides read TGTGCCAGCAGCCCCGGACAGGGAGGTTCACCCCTCCACTTT.

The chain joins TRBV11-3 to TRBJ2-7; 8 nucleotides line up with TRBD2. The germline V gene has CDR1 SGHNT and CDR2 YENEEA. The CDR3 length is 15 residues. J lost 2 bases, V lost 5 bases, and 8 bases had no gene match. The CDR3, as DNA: TGTGCCAGCAGCCGGAGGACGGGGGGGACCTACGAGCAGTACTTC. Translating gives CASSRRTGGTYEQYF.